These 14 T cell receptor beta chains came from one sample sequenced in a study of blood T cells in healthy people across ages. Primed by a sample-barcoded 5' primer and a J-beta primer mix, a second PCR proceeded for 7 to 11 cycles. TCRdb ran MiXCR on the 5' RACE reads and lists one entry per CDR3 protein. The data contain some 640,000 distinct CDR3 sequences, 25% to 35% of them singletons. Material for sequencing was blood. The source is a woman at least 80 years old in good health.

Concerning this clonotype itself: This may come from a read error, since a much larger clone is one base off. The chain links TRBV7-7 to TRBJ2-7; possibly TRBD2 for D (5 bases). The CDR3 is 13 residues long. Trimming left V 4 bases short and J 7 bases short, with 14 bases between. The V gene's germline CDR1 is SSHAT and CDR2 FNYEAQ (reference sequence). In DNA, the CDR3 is TGTGCCAGCAGCTCCGGACTGTCTAATGAGCAGTACTTC. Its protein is CASSSGLSNEQYF.

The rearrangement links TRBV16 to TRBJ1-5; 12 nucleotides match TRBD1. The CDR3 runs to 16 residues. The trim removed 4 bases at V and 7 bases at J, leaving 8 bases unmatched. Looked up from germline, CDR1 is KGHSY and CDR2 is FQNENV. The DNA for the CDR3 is TGTGCCAGCAGCCCCGGGACAGGGGGCCTCTTACAGCCCCAGCATTTT. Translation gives CASSPGTGGLLQPQHF.

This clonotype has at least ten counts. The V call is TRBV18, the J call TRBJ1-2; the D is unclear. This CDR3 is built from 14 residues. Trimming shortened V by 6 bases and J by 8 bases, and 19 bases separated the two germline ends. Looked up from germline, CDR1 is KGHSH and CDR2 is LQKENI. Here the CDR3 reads CASSTAGSLSGYTF. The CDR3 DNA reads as TGTGCCAGCTCCACGGCGGGGAGCCTATCCGGCTACACCTTC.

CDR3 DNA sequence: TGCAGTGCTAGCCTATCGGGACAGCCCTACAATGAGCAGTTCTTC. It yields the protein CSASLSGQPYNEQFF. The chain couples TRBV20-1 to TRBJ2-1, with 7 nucleotides matching TRBD1. The V gene end was trimmed by 3 bases and the J gene end by 2 bases; junction bases not matched to a gene: 7. Per the germline V gene, CDR1 is DFQATT and CDR2 is SNEGSKA (reference sequence). The CDR3 loop spans 15 amino acids.

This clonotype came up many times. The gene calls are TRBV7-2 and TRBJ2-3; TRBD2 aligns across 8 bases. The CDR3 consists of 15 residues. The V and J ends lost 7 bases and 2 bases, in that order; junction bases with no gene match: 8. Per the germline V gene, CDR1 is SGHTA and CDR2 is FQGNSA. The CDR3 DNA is TGTGCCAGCAATCCGGGGGGGCGAGTCACAGATACGCAGTATTTT. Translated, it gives CASNPGGRVTDTQYF.

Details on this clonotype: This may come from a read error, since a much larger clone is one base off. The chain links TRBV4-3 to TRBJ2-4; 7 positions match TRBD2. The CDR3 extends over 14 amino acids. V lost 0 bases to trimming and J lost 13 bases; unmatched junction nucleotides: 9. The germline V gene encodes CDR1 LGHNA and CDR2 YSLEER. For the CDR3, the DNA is TGCGCCAGCAGCCAAGACGCGGGGGTGGGGGAGCAGTACTTC. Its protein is CASSQDAGVGEQYF.

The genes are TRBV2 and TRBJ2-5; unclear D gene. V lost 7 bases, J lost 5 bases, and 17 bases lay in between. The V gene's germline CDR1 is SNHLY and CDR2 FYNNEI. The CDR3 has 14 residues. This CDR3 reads CASIPWVFLETQYF. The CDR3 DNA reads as TGTGCCAGCATCCCCTGGGTGTTTCTGGAGACCCAGTACTTC. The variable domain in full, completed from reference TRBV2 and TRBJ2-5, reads EPEVTQTPSHQVTQMGQEVILRCVPISNHLYFYWYRQILGQKVEFLVSFYNNEISEKSEIFDDQFSVERPDGSNFTLKIRSTKLEDSAMYFCASIPWVFLETQYFGPGTRLLVL.

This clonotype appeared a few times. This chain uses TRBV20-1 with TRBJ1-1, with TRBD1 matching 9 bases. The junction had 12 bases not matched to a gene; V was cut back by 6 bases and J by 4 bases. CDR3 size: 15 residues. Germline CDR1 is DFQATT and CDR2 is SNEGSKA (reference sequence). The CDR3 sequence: CSAIPLTGGSTEAFF. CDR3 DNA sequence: TGCAGTGCCATCCCTCTCACAGGGGGCTCCACTGAAGCTTTCTTT.

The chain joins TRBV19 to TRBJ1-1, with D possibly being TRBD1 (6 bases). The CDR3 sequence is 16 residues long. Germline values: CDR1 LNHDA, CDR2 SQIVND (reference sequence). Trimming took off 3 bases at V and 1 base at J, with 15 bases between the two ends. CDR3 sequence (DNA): TGTGCCAGTAGTATCCAGGGGTTGGGTCCGAACACTGAAGCTTTCTTT. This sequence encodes CASSIQGLGPNTEAFF.

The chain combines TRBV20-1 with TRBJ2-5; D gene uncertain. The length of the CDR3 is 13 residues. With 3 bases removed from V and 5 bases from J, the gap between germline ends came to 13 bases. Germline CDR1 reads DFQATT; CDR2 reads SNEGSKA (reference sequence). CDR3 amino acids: CSARTPDRETQYF. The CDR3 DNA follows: TGCAGTGCTAGGACTCCAGATCGGGAGACCCAGTACTTC.

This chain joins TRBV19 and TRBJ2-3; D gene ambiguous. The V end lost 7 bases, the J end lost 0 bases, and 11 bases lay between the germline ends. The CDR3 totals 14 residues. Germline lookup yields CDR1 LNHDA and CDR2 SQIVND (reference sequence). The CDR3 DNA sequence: TGTGCCAGTATGCTAGAGTCTAGCACAGATACGCAGTATTTT. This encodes CASMLESSTDTQYF.

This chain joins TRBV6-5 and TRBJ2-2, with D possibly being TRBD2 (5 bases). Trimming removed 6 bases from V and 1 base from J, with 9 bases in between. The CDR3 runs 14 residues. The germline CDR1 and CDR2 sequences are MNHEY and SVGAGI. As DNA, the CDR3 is TGTGCCAGCAGGAGGGCCATGAACACCGGGGAGCTGTTTTTT. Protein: CASRRAMNTGELFF.

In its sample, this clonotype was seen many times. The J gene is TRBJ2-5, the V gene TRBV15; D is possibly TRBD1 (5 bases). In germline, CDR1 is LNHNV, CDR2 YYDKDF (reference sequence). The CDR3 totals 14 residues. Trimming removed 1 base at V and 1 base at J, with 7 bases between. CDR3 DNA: TGTGCCACCAGCAGAGGACAGCCCCAAGAGACCCAGTACTTC. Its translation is CATSRGQPQETQYF.

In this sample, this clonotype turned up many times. The CDR3 region has the DNA TGCAGTGCTAGTCGTCACGGGGCCCGGGAGACCCAGTACTTC. Translation gives CSASRHGARETQYF. V gene TRBV20-1 combines with J gene TRBJ2-5; D may be TRBD1 or TRBD2 (5 bases each). This CDR3 comprises 14 residues. Germline-derived CDR1 and CDR2 are DFQATT and SNEGSKA (reference sequence). Trimming cost V 3 bases and J 5 bases, with 16 bases left between them.